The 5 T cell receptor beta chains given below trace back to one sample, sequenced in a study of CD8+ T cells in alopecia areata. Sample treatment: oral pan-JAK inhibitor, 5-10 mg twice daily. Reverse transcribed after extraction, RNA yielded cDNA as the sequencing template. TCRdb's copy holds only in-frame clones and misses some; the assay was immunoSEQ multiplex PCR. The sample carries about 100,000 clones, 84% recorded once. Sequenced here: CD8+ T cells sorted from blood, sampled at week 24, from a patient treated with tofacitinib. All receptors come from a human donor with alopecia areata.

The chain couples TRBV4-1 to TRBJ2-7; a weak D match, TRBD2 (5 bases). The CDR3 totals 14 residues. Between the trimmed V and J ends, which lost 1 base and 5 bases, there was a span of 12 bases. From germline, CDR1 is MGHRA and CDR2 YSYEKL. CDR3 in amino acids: CASSQGSGIDEQYF. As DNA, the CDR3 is TGCGCCAGCAGCCAAGGTTCCGGGATCGACGAGCAGTACTTC.

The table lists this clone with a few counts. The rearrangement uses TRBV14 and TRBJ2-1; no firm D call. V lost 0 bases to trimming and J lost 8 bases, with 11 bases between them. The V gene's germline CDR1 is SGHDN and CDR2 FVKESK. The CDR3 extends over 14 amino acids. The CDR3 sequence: CASSQDLGRYEQFF. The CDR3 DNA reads TGTGCCAGCAGCCAAGATTTGGGTCGTTATGAGCAGTTCTTC.

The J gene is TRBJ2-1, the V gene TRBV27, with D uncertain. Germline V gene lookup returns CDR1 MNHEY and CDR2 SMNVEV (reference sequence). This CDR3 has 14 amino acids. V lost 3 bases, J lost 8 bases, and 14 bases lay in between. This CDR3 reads CASSFSRSSHEQFF. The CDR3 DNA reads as TGTGCCAGCAGTTTCTCCCGGTCCAGCCATGAGCAGTTCTTC.

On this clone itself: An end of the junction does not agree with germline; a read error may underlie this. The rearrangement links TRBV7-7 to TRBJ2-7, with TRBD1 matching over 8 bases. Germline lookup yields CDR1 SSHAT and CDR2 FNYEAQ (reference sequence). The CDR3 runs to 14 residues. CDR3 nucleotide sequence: TGTGCTAGCAGCTCCGGGACAGGTACCTACGAGCAGTACTTC. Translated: CASSSGTGTYEQYF.

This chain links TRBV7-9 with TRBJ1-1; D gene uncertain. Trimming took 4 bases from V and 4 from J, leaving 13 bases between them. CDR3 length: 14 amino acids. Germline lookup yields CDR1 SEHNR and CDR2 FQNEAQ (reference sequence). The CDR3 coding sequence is TGTGCCAGCAGCTCCTACCTAGAGGGCACTGAAGCTTTCTTT. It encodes CASSSYLEGTEAFF.